This TCR beta chain was captured in a study of T cells in Graves' hyperthyroidism and ophthalmopathy. About the study: It was at initial diagnosis, before any treatment, that peripheral blood was collected. Study-level points and caveats: Most expanded thyroid clonotypes above 0.001 recurred in blood.

This clonotype was detected many times. What it recognizes is unknown. Patients having uncontrolled infection, another autoimmune disease, pregnancy or lactation were not included. Clinical symptoms, serum thyroxine, TRAb, thyroid ultrasound and orbital computed tomography informed diagnoses. TCR beta CDR3 region amplification was performed from RNA transcripts. HTBI primers were used for first-round RT-PCR of the TCR CDR3. Using its own MiXCR run on the multiplex PCR reads, TCRdb lists one record per CDR3 protein. The table lists about 700,000 distinct CDR3 sequences, 12% to 15% of them singletons. J gave up 1 base and V 0 bases, and 3 bases lay outside the gene matches. Germline values: CDR1 KGHSH, CDR2 LQKENI. The CDR3 spans 16 residues.

This sequence was found in a woman aged 18-29 years with Graves' hyperthyroidism. The chain is built from TRBV18 and TRBJ2-3; 8 bases match TRBD1. The specimen sequenced was blood. In DNA, the CDR3 is TGTGCCAGCTCACCACCCCAGGGGGCAGGCACAGATACGCAGTATTTT. It encodes CASSPPQGAGTDTQYF.